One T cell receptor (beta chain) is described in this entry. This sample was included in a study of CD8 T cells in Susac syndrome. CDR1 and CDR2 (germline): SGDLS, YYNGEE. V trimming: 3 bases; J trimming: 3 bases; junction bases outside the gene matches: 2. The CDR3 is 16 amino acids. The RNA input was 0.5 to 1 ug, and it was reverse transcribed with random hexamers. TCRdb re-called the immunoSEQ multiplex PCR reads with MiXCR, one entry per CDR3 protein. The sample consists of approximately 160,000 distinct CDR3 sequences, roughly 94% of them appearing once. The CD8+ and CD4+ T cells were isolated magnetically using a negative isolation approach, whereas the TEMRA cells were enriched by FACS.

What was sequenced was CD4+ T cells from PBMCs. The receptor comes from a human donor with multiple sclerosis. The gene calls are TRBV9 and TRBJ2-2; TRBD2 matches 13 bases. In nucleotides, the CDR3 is TGTGCCAGCAGCGCGGGACTAGCGGGGTACACCGGGGAGCTGTTTTTT. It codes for CASSAGLAGYTGELFF.